These 2 T cell receptor beta chains were all obtained from the same sample, sequenced in a study of blood T cell repertoires in COVID-19. Profiled with immunoSEQ multiplex PCR; TCRdb holds only in-frame clones, not every one. The profile covers 250,000 to 350,000 clones, with about 85% appearing a single time and about 1% taken by the ten largest. The source material was peripheral blood. The source of these receptors is a human donor with COVID-19, enrolled during active disease. The donor label of this sample is uncertain.

The V gene is TRBV7-6, the J gene TRBJ2-1, with 11 bases aligning to TRBD2. The germline V gene has CDR1 SGHVS and CDR2 FNYEAQ. The length of the CDR3 is 15 residues. J gave up 10 bases and V 5 bases, and 10 bases lay outside the gene matches. In DNA form, the CDR3 reads TGTGCCAGCAGCCCACTAGCGGGAGTCCGTCTCGAGCAGTTCTTC. This sequence encodes CASSPLAGVRLEQFF.

This clone was recorded at least ten times. The CDR3 nucleotides are TGTGCCAGCAGTTTGAGGCTAGGAAACACTGAAGCTTTCTTT. Translated: CASSLRLGNTEAFF. The J gene is TRBJ1-1, the V gene TRBV27; no firm D call. The V end lost 3 bases, the J end lost 2 bases, and 10 bases lay between the germline ends. CDR3 length equals 14 residues. Germline V gives CDR1 MNHEY, CDR2 SMNVEV (reference sequence).